This TCR beta chain derives from a study of blood T cell repertoires in COVID-19. Study-wide background: Specimens from acute and convalescent COVID-19 originated in the United States, Italy and Spain. Sources were T cells, B-cell-depleted T cells, or PBMCs; the material itself was cDNA or gDNA.

V lost 5 bases, J lost 0 bases, and 7 bases stayed unmatched. The CDR3 runs to 16 residues. In germline, CDR1 is SGHAT, CDR2 FQNNGV. No more than 2 weeks before study entry, exposed participants had met a case of COVID-19. In the source study's methods: Reference gene primer amplification gave nucleated cell count estimates. Method: immunoSEQ multiplex PCR; TCRdb's copy keeps in-frame clones and lacks some. V, J and clone size reflect that table, while D and trimming were determined from the DNA. This sample has around 250,000 clones, with over 80% found just once. J is TRBJ2-1 and V is TRBV11-2; 7 bases map to TRBD1. Sequenced material: PBMCs or T cells enriched from blood (not recorded which). This TCR was sampled from a middle-aged woman who had been exposed to COVID-19. The CDR3 here is CASSPDRDSSYNEQFF. As DNA, the CDR3 is TGTGCCAGCAGCCCTGACCGGGACAGCTCCTACAATGAGCAGTTCTTC.